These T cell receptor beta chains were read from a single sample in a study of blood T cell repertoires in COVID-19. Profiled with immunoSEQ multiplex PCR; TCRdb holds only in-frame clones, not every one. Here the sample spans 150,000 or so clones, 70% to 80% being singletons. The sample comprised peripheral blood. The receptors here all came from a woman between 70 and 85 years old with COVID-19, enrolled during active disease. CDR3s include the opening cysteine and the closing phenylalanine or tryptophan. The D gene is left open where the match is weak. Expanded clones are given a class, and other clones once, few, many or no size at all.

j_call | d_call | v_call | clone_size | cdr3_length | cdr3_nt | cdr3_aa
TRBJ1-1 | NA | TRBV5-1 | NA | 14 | TGCGCCAGCAGTACCGGACAGTCGAACACTGAAGCTTTCTTT | CASSTGQSNTEAFF
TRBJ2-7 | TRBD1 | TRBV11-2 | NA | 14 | TGTGCCAGCAGCTTTGGACAGGGGCTCTACGAGCAGTACTTC | CASSFGQGLYEQYF
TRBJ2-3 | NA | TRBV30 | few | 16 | TGTGCCTGGAGTCCCGGGCTCGCGGGGGCGGGAGATACGCAGTATTTT | CAWSPGLAGAGDTQYF
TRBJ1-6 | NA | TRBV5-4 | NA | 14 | TGTGCCAGCAGCTTTAAACAGGGCAATTCACCCCTCCACTTT | CASSFKQGNSPLHF
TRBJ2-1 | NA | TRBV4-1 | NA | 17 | TGCGCCAGCAGCCAAGATCTTTCAGGGAATACCTACAATGAGCAGTTCTTC | CASSQDLSGNTYNEQFF
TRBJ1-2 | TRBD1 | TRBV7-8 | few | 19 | TGTGCCAGCAGCCGACCGCGGTCCTTTTTTACCGGGACAGGGAATGGCTACACCTTC | CASSRPRSFFTGTGNGYTF
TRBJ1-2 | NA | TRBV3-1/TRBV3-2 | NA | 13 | TGTGCCGGCAGCCAAGTCCGGTGGTATGGCTACACCTTC | CAGSQVRWYGYTF
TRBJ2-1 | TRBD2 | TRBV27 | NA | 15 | TGTGCCAGCAGTCCGTTAGCGGGGGGGCCGGGTGAGCAGTTCTTC | CASSPLAGGPGEQFF
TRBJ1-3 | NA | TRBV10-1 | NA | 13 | TGCGCCAGCAGCAGGGTCGCTGGAAACACCATATATTTT | CASSRVAGNTIYF
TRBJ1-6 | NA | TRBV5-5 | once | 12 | TGTGCCAGCAGCTGGGAGAATTCACCCCTCCACTTT | CASSWENSPLHF
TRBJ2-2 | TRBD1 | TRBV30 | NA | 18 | TGTGCCTGGAGTGTGGACAGGGTCATTAAGGGTAACACCGGGGAGCTGTTTTTT | CAWSVDRVIKGNTGELFF
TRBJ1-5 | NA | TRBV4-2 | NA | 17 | TGTGCCAGCAGCGGGGGAGGGGCAGGGTTGGGCAATCAGCCCCAGCATTTT | CASSGGGAGLGNQPQHF
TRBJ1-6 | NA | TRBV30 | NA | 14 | TGTGCCTGGCGGGGGAGGCAAAATAATTCACCCCTCCACTTT | CAWRGRQNNSPLHF
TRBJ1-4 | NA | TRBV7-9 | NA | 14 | TGTGCCAGCAGCTTAGCGAACGGGAATGAAAAACTGTTTTTT | CASSLANGNEKLFF
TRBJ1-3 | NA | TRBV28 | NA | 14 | TGTGCCAGCAGCCTGACCCAGGGAGGAAACACCATATATTTT | CASSLTQGGNTIYF
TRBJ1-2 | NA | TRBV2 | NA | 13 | TGTGCCAGCAGTGATGGGCCAGCCTATGGCTACACCTTC | CASSDGPAYGYTF
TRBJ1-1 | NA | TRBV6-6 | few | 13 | TGTGCCAGCAGCTCCAGGGTGAACACTGAAGCTTTCTTT | CASSSRVNTEAFF
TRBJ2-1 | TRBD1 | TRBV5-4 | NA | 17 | TGTGCCAGCAGCTCGGGACAGGGGGGGTTTTCCTACAATGAGCAGTTCTTC | CASSSGQGGFSYNEQFF
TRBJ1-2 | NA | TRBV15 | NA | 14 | TGTGCCACCAGCAGAGCGGCGGGGGACTATGGCTACACCTTC | CATSRAAGDYGYTF
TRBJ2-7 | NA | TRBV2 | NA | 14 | TGTGCCAGCAGTGAAGTGGGCCGGGGAAACGAGCAGTACTTC | CASSEVGRGNEQYF
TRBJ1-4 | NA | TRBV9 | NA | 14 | TGTGCCAGCAGCCAAGGAGGGGGGGGCGAAAAACTGTTTTTT | CASSQGGGGEKLFF
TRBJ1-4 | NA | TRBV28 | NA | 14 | TGTGCCAGCAGCGCCGGGACATTTTCTGAAAAACTGTTTTTT | CASSAGTFSEKLFF
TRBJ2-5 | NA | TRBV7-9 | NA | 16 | TGTGCCAGCACCCTTTCGGTCGGAGGGGAGGCCAAGACCCAGTACTTC | CASTLSVGGEAKTQYF
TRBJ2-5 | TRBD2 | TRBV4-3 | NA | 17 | TGCGCCAGCAGCCAAGGGTCTGGTGGCGGGGGGGCGGAGACCCAGTACTTC | CASSQGSGGGGAETQYF
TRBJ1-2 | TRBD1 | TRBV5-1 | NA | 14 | TGCGCCAGCAGCTTCGCGGACAGGAGCCATGGCTACACCTTC | CASSFADRSHGYTF
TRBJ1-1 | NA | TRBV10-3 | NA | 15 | TGTGCCATCAGGGGCACCGAATTAATGAACACTGAAGCTTTCTTT | CAIRGTELMNTEAFF
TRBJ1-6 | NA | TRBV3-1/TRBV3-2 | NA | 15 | TGTGCCAGCAGCCCCTCAGGTCAGGGTGGGTCACCCCTCCACTTT | CASSPSGQGGSPLHF
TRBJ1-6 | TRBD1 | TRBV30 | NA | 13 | TGTGCCTGGCAAACAGGGGCCAATTCACCCCTCCACTTT | CAWQTGANSPLHF
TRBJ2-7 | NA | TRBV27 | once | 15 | TGTGCCAGAAACGGCTGGTGTAGGGGGGGATACGAGCAGTACTTC | CARNGWCRGGYEQYF
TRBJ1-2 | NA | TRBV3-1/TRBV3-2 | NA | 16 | TGTGCCAGCAGCCAAGGACAGGATACAGGCAACTATGGCTACACCTTC | CASSQGQDTGNYGYTF
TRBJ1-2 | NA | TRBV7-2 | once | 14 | TGTGCCAGCAGCTTAAAGGCAGGGGAGTATGGCTACACCTTC | CASSLKAGEYGYTF
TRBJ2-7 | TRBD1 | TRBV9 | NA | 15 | TGTGCCAGCAGCGTAGGGGGGACAGGGGGCTACGAGCAGTACTTC | CASSVGGTGGYEQYF
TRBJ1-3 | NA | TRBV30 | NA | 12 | TGTGCCTGGAGTTCCGGGAGAGACACCATATATTTT | CAWSSGRDTIYF
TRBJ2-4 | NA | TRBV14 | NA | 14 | TGTGCCAGCAGCCGAGGACTAGCCAAAAACATTCAGTACTTC | CASSRGLAKNIQYF
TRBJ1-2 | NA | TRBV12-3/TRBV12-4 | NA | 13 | TGTGCCAGCAGTTTGGCCAGTCACTATGGCTACACCTTC | CASSLASHYGYTF
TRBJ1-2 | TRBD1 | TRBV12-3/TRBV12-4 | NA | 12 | TGTGCCAGCAGTCCCGGACAGGGTGCCTACACCTTC | CASSPGQGAYTF
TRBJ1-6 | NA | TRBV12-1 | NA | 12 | TGTGCCAGCAGCTCCAGGGGTTCACCCCTCCACTTT | CASSSRGSPLHF
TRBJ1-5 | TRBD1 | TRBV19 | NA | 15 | TGTGCCAGTAGTCCGGTTGGACAGGGGAATCAGCCCCAGCATTTT | CASSPVGQGNQPQHF
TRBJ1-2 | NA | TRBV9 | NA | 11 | TGTGCCAGCAGCGCGGGTAGGGGCTACACCTTC | CASSAGRGYTF
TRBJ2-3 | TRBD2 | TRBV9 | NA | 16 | TGTGCCAGCAGCCCCCCGGGGTTTAGGGGAGGGGATACGCAGTATTTT | CASSPPGFRGGDTQYF
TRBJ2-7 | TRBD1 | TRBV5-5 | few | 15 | TGTGCCAGCAGCTTGGAGGGACAGTCTACGTACGAGCAGTACTTC | CASSLEGQSTYEQYF
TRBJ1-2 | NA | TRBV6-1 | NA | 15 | TGTGCCAGCAGTGAAGCCGGGCAGGGTGACTATGGCTACACCTTC | CASSEAGQGDYGYTF
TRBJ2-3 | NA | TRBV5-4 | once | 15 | TGTGCCAGCAGCCCCCCCGGCGGGGGCACAGATACGCAGTATTTT | CASSPPGGGTDTQYF
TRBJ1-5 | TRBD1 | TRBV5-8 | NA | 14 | TGTGCCAGCAGTTCCGGGACAGCAAATCAGCCCCAGCATTTT | CASSSGTANQPQHF
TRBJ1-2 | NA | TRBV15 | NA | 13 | TGTGCCACCAGCGTTACAGGGTCTTATGGCTACACCTTC | CATSVTGSYGYTF
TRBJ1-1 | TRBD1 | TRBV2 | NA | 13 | TGTGCCAGCAGTCTAAACCCGGGACAGTTGGCTTTCTTT | CASSLNPGQLAFF
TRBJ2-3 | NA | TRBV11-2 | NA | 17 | TGTGCCAGCAGCTTAAGGGGTGCCGGTGGTGGGGTGGATACGCAGTATTTT | CASSLRGAGGGVDTQYF
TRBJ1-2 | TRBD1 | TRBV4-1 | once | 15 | TGCGCCAGCAGCCAAGGCGGGACAGGGGACTATGGCTACACCTTC | CASSQGGTGDYGYTF
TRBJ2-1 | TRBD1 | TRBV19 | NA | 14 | TGTGCCAGTAGCCTGACAGGGTTTGGGAATGAGCAGTTCTTC | CASSLTGFGNEQFF
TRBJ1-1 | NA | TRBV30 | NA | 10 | TGTGCCTGGAGTGGACAAGAAGCTTTCTTT | CAWSGQEAFF
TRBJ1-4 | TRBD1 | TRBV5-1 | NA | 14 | TGCGCCAGCAGCTTCGGGCAGGGGGCTGAAAAACTGTTTTTT | CASSFGQGAEKLFF
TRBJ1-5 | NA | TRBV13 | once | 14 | TGTGCCAGCAGCTTGGGGGGAAGCAATCAGCCCCAGCATTTT | CASSLGGSNQPQHF
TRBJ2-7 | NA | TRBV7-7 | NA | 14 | TGTGCCAGCTCCCGGTCCTTAAGATCCTACGAGCAGTACTTC | CASSRSLRSYEQYF
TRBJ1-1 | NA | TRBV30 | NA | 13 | TGTGCCCAACGCAGGGAACTGAACACTGAAGCTTTCTTT | CAQRRELNTEAFF
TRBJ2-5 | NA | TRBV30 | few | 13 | TGTGCCTGGAAAAGGGGGGGGTCAGAGACCCAGTACTTC | CAWKRGGSETQYF
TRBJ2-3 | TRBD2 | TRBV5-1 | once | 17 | TGCGCCAGCTGCATAGGGGCTAGCGGGGGGGCCGGAGATACGCAGTATTTT | CASCIGASGGAGDTQYF
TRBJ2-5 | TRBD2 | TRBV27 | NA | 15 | TGTGCCAGCAGTTCTCTCCTCGGGAGGGGAGAGACCCAGTACTTC | CASSSLLGRGETQYF
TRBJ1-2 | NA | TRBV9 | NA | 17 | TGTGCCAGCAGCGTAGGCCCCCGGGACACCACTAACTATGGCTACACCTTC | CASSVGPRDTTNYGYTF
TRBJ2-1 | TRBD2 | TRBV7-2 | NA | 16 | TGTGCCAGCAGCTTAGGACGGGGGGATCACTACAATGAGCAGTTCTTC | CASSLGRGDHYNEQFF